What follows describes a single T cell receptor (beta chain). Its antigen is undetermined. The same CDR3 also results from other DNA sequences found in this sample. The data derive from a study of shared clonotypes between healthy human individuals. Points from the study as a whole: Clonotype sharing across several donors was observed for roughly 5% of naive CD4 clonotypes. Larger estimated richness was generally seen in naive subsets than in memory subsets. Depth of sequencing was expected to influence donor clonotype sharing.

The CDR3 loop spans 13 amino acids. Losses at the gene ends were 3 bases for V and 3 bases for J; bases not matched to a gene: 2. The germline V gene has CDR1 SQVTM and CDR2 ANQGSEA. The naive CD8 fraction comprised CD45RO-negative cells positively selected for CCR7 and excluded terminally differentiated effector memory CD45RA+ cells. Donors were healthy HIV-negative adults without recently reported acute infections or vaccinations. Sequenced by immunoSEQ multiplex PCR; TCRdb stores in-frame clones only, minus some. Here the sample spans hundreds of thousands of clones, approximately 95% being singletons.

Sequenced: naive CD8+ T cells sorted from blood. The V and J genes are TRBV29-1 and TRBJ2-1, with 7 bases identical to TRBD2. The origin of this receptor is a woman in her thirties in good health. For the CDR3, the DNA is TGCAGCGTTGAGCTAGCGGACTACAATGAGCAGTTCTTC. It specifies CSVELADYNEQFF.